The 9 T cell receptor beta chains below were found in one sample sequenced in a study of cytomegalovirus exposure and HLA in healthy donors. In the PCR, 60 Vbeta and 13 Jbeta primers were used. Sequencing was performed with immunoSEQ multiplex PCR; in TCRdb, only in-frame clones are kept and a portion is missing. The sample contains 150,000 to 200,000 clones, 65% to 75% of which appear only once. Sequencing was carried out using PBMCs. These receptors came from a girl aged 10 to 17 in good health and CMV-seronegative.

The J gene is TRBJ1-3, the V gene TRBV2; no definite D call. The CDR3 is 15 residues long. Germline V gene data show CDR1 as SNHLY and CDR2 as FYNNEI. Trimming shortened V by 3 bases and J by 4 bases, and 13 bases separated the two germline ends. CDR3: CASSDTGFSGNTIYF. CDR3 bases: TGTGCCAGCAGTGATACCGGGTTTTCCGGAAACACCATATATTTT.

This clone was seen a handful of times. This chain uses TRBV4-2 with TRBJ2-1; weak D call: TRBD1 (5 bases). This CDR3 is 13 amino acids long. Per the germline V gene, CDR1 is LGHNA and CDR2 is YNFKEQ. Trimming took 5 bases from V and 9 from J, leaving 14 bases between them. CDR3 nucleotide sequence: TGTGCCAGCAGCACATCCAGGGTAGGTGAGCAGTTCTTC. Protein product: CASSTSRVGEQFF.

This chain connects TRBV7-8 to TRBJ2-3, with TRBD1 matching 7 bases. V dropped 5 bases and J dropped 2; count of bases not matched to a gene: 7. This CDR3 spans 15 amino acids. CDR1 is SGHVS, CDR2 FQNEAQ, per germline. The DNA of the CDR3 is TGTGCCAGCAGCAGGACAGGCCCATCCACAGATACGCAGTATTTT. Protein product: CASSRTGPSTDTQYF.

Only one count was recorded for this clone. The V call is TRBV7-6, the J call TRBJ1-3; D gene uncertain. Per the germline V gene, CDR1 is SGHVS and CDR2 is FNYEAQ. The CDR3 is 15 amino acids. The V gene lost 5 bases and the J gene lost 0 bases, with 11 bases spanning the gap. The CDR3 DNA follows: TGTGCCAGCAGCCCCTGGGAGGACTCTGGAAACACCATATATTTT. This codes for CASSPWEDSGNTIYF.

The CDR3 DNA reads as TGTGCCAGCAGCACCCAGACAGGGGTCGGCGAAGATACGCAGTATTTT. Its protein product is CASSTQTGVGEDTQYF. The chain carries TRBV13 and TRBJ2-3; 8 nucleotides match TRBD1. After removal of 5 bases from V and 5 bases from J, the junction contained 12 bases not matched to a gene. The CDR3 is 16 residues long. Looked up from germline, CDR1 is PRHDT and CDR2 is FYEKMQ (reference sequence).

This rearrangement joins TRBV19 to TRBJ2-5, with D unclear. Trimming shortened V by 3 bases and J by 5 bases, and 10 bases separated the two germline ends. Germline V lookup: CDR1 LNHDA, CDR2 SQIVND (reference sequence). The CDR3 has 13 amino acids. CDR3 in amino acids: CASSIALGETQYF. CDR3 coding DNA: TGTGCCAGTAGTATCGCGCTAGGTGAGACCCAGTACTTC. Drawing the rest from reference TRBV19 and TRBJ2-5, the complete variable domain is DGGITQSPKYLFRKEGQNVTLSCEQNLNHDAMYWYRQDPGQGLRLIYYSQIVNDFQKGDIAEGYSVSREKKESFPLTVTSAQKNPTAFYLCASSIALGETQYFGPGTRLLVL.

CDR3 sequence: CATSRADRAGGYTF. The CDR3 nucleotides read TGTGCCACCAGCAGAGCGGACAGGGCTGGAGGCTACACCTTC. The chain is built from TRBV15 and TRBJ1-2; 8 bases are shared with TRBD1. CDR1 is LNHNV and CDR2 is YYDKDF in the germline V gene (reference sequence). V gave up 1 base and J gave up 8 bases; unmatched junction bases: 6. CDR3 length equals 14 residues.

The gene calls are TRBV4-1 and TRBJ2-7; a possible D gene is TRBD1 (5 bases). The germline gives CDR1 MGHRA, CDR2 YSYEKL. The CDR3 is made up of 14 amino acids. Deletions cut 1 base from V and 5 bases from J, with 12 bases between. CDR3 sequence (DNA): TGCGCCAGCAGCCAAGGTCCAGGGAAGGACGAGCAGTACTTC. The encoded protein is CASSQGPGKDEQYF.

The rearrangement uses TRBV9 and TRBJ2-2, with TRBD2 matching 10 bases. CDR1 is SGDLS and CDR2 is YYNGEE in the germline V gene. The V gene end was trimmed by 0 bases and the J gene end by 7 bases; junction bases not matched to a gene: 6. CDR3 size: 16 residues. CDR3 sequence reads: CASSVVASGGVGELFF. The CDR3, as DNA: TGTGCCAGCAGCGTAGTGGCTAGCGGGGGAGTCGGGGAGCTGTTTTTT.